This T cell receptor beta chain was captured in a study of T cells in Graves' hyperthyroidism and ophthalmopathy (dated by TCRdb to about 2019). In terms of the full investigation: Peripheral blood was collected at initial diagnosis, before any treatment. A discovery cohort of roughly 100 patients, approximately 45 with Graves' ophthalmopathy and under 60 with stable Graves' hyperthyroidism, was used to find distinguishing TCR V-J signatures. An independent validation cohort of under 20 hyperthyroidism patients and over 15 patients who later progressed to ophthalmopathy tested prospective prediction of ophthalmopathy. The 75 to 100 discovery patients were randomly divided into training and test sets at a 7:3 ratio. In more than five Graves' hyperthyroidism patients, the study also compared T-cell repertoires from thyroid tissue with T-cell repertoires from blood. Once sampling was done, hyperthyroidism patients were given methimazole at a starting dose of 30 mg daily, whereas ophthalmopathy patients were given high-dose intravenous methylprednisolone. TCR Vbeta CDR3 sequencing of some 140 peripheral blood samples (under 45 ophthalmopathy, 70 to 85 hyperthyroidism and roughly 17 progressor patients) is reported in the paper.

A patient counted as having stable Graves' hyperthyroidism if no progression to ophthalmopathy occurred over 18 months of follow-up. The hyperthyroidism patients were between 18 and 65 years old and newly diagnosed, with a disease duration of less than 2 months. The study excluded patients with uncontrolled infections, other autoimmune diseases, pregnancy or lactation. Diagnoses were established on the basis of clinical symptoms, serum thyroxine and TRAb, thyroid ultrasound, and orbital computed tomography. PBMCs were isolated from 7.5 to 10 ml of fresh peripheral blood by Ficoll-Paque density gradient centrifugation. Total RNA was extracted with Trizol reagent, and quality was checked on an Agilent 2100 Bioanalyzer. This clonotype was seen ten or more times. The antigen it recognizes is unknown. The sample holds no much larger clone one base away, and base qualities are not on file. Amplification of TCR beta CDR3 regions was carried out from RNA transcripts. The first round of RT-PCR for the TCR CDR3 was performed with the HTBI primer set and the Qiagen OneStep RT-PCR kit. The libraries were constructed in a second round of multiplex PCR and then size-selected and purified. The libraries were sequenced on an Illumina HiSeq2000 using paired-end 100 bp reads. For the original study's pipeline: SOAPnuke was used to process the raw data, throwing out any read that contained adapters or uncalled bases, had a mean Phred below 15, or lacked an exact constant-primer or identifier match. High-quality paired reads were merged with COPE v1.2.5, and unique nucleotide sequences were defined as clonotypes. MiTCR v1.1 was used to align clonotypes to the IMGT TRBV, TRBD and TRBJ reference segments. Analysis was restricted to V-J combinations with a frequency above 0.0001, which covered just over 98% of repertoires. The TCS score was defined as the ratio of F50 (clonal expansion) to E x V (chaos), calculated using BLOSUM62-based TCRdist between CDR3 peptides within each V-J. Welch's t-statistics and random forest reduced several hundred V-J features to 13, which were used in a naive Bayes classifier (R e1071). TCRdb reran the public reads through fastp at Q25 and MiXCR, keeping productive beta chains. Each CDR3 protein gets just one entry, which takes the most common genes and DNA from the rows behind it. TCRdb, rather than the study authors, made the V and J calls. The table for this sample lists over 500,000 distinct CDR3 sequences; 11% to 15% of them were counted only once. The top ten clonotypes cover roughly 14% of the sample.

From a lookup of the germline V gene, CDR1 and CDR2 are MDHEN and SYDVKM. Its CDR3 holds 16 amino acids, cysteine through phenylalanine. Kept here is only the CDR3 DNA, which spans 48 bases and is read in frame from base 1. Trimming takes 7 bases from V and 1 base from J, and the germline ends sit 17 bases apart. Broader findings and caveats from the paper: During validation, the model predicted progression to ophthalmopathy a median of roughly six months ahead of onset, with around 71% sensitivity and 72.22% specificity. Most expanded thyroid clonotypes (frequency above 0.001) were also detected in blood, suggesting blood repertoires may reflect thyroid immune responses. No statistical method was used to set the sample size in advance, and investigators knew the group allocation. A model built on a 13 V-J signature distinguished ophthalmopathy from stable hyperthyroidism, reaching approximately 89% sensitivity and around 81% specificity in cross-validation and 80%/75% in testing.

The source material was blood. The sequence joins TRBV28 to TRBJ2-1; no D segment can be confidently identified. The TCR originated in a woman aged 40-49 years with Graves' hyperthyroidism. The CDR3 loop reads CASTGRRFGSYNEQFF. The sequenced DNA is TGTGCCAGCACGGGCAGGCGATTTGGTTCCTACAATGAGCAGTTCTTC.